This record concerns one TCR beta chain sequence. Antigen unknown. These data come from a study of T cell responses to AZD1222 COVID-19 vaccine. Assay used: immunoSEQ multiplex PCR; TCRdb lists only in-frame clones, some missing. The data show 100,000 to 120,000 clones, 89% seen once. Whole-study results and caveats: Researchers report vaccine-associated CD4 TCRs spanning spike, with dominance at 160-218 and 743-854.

With 5 bases removed from V and 4 bases from J, the gap between germline ends came to 8 bases. CDR1 LNHDA and CDR2 SQIVND come from the germline V gene (reference sequence). The CDR3 is 13 amino acids. The chain recombines TRBV19 with TRBJ1-4; D is unclear. Sequenced here: peripheral blood, sampled 28 days after the second AZD1222 dose. This sequence originates from an adult who received the AZD1222 COVID-19 vaccine. Written as DNA, the CDR3 is TGTGCCAGTAGTCTGGCAGGTAATGAAAAACTGTTTTTT. Translating it yields CASSLAGNEKLFF.